The 9 T cell receptor beta chains presented below share a single source sample, sequenced in a study of OX40 agonist ivuxolimab in advanced cancers. Only in-frame clones appear in the TCRdb table, and some are missing; sequencing was by immunoSEQ multiplex PCR. Altogether tens of thousands of clones are present, 85% to 90% being singletons, with the ten largest covering 2% to 3%. The source was CD4+ or CD8+ T cells sorted from blood, collected in a trial of the OX40 agonist ivuxolimab. The receptors shown here come from an adult with an advanced solid tumor such as melanoma, head and neck, liver or kidney cancer.

The chain couples TRBV18 to TRBJ2-7; D possibly corresponds to TRBD1 (6 bases). The V end was cut by 6 bases, the J end by 0 bases, with 12 bases between. The CDR3 length is 14 residues. Germline CDR1 KGHSH, CDR2 LQKENI. Written as DNA, the CDR3 is TGTGCCAGCTCGCCGGACAGCAGCTCCTACGAGCAGTACTTC. Translated, it gives CASSPDSSSYEQYF.

The chain has TRBV11-2 and TRBJ2-2, with 8 bases aligning to TRBD2. The CDR3 has 17 amino acids. After removal of 4 bases from V and 4 bases from J, the junction contained 11 bases not matched to a gene. Germline lookup yields CDR1 SGHAT and CDR2 FQNNGV. CDR3 nucleotides: TGTGCCAGCAGCTCCCCGGGGGGGCACTTGGCCACCGGGGAGCTGTTTTTT. It yields the protein CASSSPGGHLATGELFF.

V and J are TRBV9 and TRBJ2-3; 11 bases agree with TRBD2. J was trimmed by 2 bases and V by 4 bases; bases with no gene match: 6. The germline V gene encodes CDR1 SGDLS and CDR2 YYNGEE. The CDR3 is 16 amino acids. CDR3 in amino acids: CASSPIAGGYTDTQYF. In nucleotides, the CDR3 is TGTGCCAGCAGCCCTATAGCGGGGGGGTACACAGATACGCAGTATTTT.

The chain carries TRBV14 and TRBJ1-2; D is undetermined. V lost 5 bases, J lost 2 bases, and 9 bases lay in between. The CDR3 is made up of 13 amino acids. Looked up from germline, CDR1 is SGHDN and CDR2 is FVKESK. As DNA, the CDR3 is TGTGCCAGCAGCACGGGGTTGAACTATGGCTACACCTTC. Protein: CASSTGLNYGYTF.

This clone has only a few counts. The gene calls are TRBV5-1 and TRBJ1-1; TRBD1 matches at 7 bases. The germline V gene encodes CDR1 SGHRS and CDR2 YFSETQ. V lost 2 bases to trimming and J lost 1 base; unmatched junction nucleotides: 2. This CDR3 has 14 amino acids. This chain's CDR3 is CASSLQGKNTEAFF. CDR3 sequence (DNA): TGCGCCAGCAGCTTACAGGGGAAGAACACTGAAGCTTTCTTT. Full variable domain (missing parts from reference TRBV5-1 and TRBJ1-1): KAGVTQTPRYLIKTRGQQVTLSCSPISGHRSVSWYQQTPGQGLQFLFEYFSETQRNKGNFPGRFSGRQFSNSRSEMNVSTLELGDSALYLCASSLQGKNTEAFFGQGTRLTVV.

The chain recombines TRBV28 with TRBJ1-5; TRBD1 aligns across 9 bases. Trimming took 6 bases from V and 5 from J; bases not matched to a gene: 5. The CDR3 is 14 residues long. CDR1 is MDHEN and CDR2 is SYDVKM in the germline V gene. CDR3 sequence: CASRTGGADQPQHF. DNA of the CDR3: TGTGCCAGCAGGACAGGGGGGGCGGATCAGCCCCAGCATTTT.

V usage is TRBV27 and J usage is TRBJ2-5; TRBD2 aligns across 15 bases. The end of the DNA fits TRBJ2-7 better, so the J call may be wrong. The CDR3 is 15 residues long. Germline assignment: CDR1 MNHEY and CDR2 SMNVEV (reference sequence). In nucleotides, the CDR3 is TGTGCCAGCAGTTGGACTAGCGGGGGGGCCCTCGAGCAGTACTTC. This codes for CASSWTSGGALEQYF.

V and J are TRBV6-1 and TRBJ1-1; the D gene is possibly TRBD1 (5 bases). In germline, CDR1 is MNHNS, CDR2 SASEGT. CDR3 length: 14 residues. V gave up 0 bases and J gave up 3 bases, with 8 bases separating them. Here the CDR3 DNA reads TGTGCCAGCAGTGAAGCGGGGGGGGACACTGAAGCTTTCTTT. It translates to CASSEAGGDTEAFF.

V is TRBV7-3 and J is TRBJ1-1, with D uncertain. This CDR3 spans 15 amino acids. Trimming cost V 7 bases and J 5 bases, with 20 bases left between them. CDR1 is SGHTA and CDR2 is FQGTGA in the germline V gene. CDR3 sequence reads: CASTIPLDPGTEAFF. The DNA for the CDR3 is TGTGCCAGCACAATTCCGTTGGACCCGGGAACTGAAGCTTTCTTT. The whole variable domain, remainder taken from reference TRBV7-3 and TRBJ1-1, is GAGVSQTPSNKVTEKGKYVELRCDPISGHTALYWYRQSLGQGPEFLIYFQGTGAADDSGLPNDRFFAVRPEGSVSTLKIQRTERGDSAVYLCASTIPLDPGTEAFFGQGTRLTVV.